The rows below give T cell receptor beta chains drawn from one sample of a study of blood T cells in healthy people across ages. TCRdb itself ran the 5' RACE reads through MiXCR, one entry per CDR3 protein. The table lists 600,000 to 850,000 distinct CDR3 sequences, approximately 43% of them singletons, with around 20% in the top ten. Material for sequencing was blood. The receptor source for this set is a woman aged 60 to 75 in good health. Both conserved end residues are part of each CDR3. D genes are given only for firm matches. Size tells how often a clone was seen (once, few, many) or the class of an expanded clone, and some rows leave it out.

TRBV18,-,TRBD2,TRBJ2-3,CASSPPTSGGSTQYF,TGTGCCAGCTCACCACCAACTAGCGGGGGGTCCACGCAGTATTTT
TRBV6-1,-,-,TRBJ2-1,CASKWGEQFF,TGTGCCAGCAAATGGGGCGAGCAGTTCTTC
TRBV4-3,many,TRBD2,TRBJ2-7,CASSQDPSGASSYEQYF,TGCGCCAGCAGCCAAGATCCTAGCGGGGCCTCCTCCTACGAGCAGTACTTC
TRBV6-2/TRBV6-3,few,-,TRBJ2-7,CASSPQGQPYEQYF,TGTGCCAGCAGTCCACAGGGTCAGCCTTACGAGCAGTACTTC
TRBV9,once,TRBD2,TRBJ2-1,CASSVVSREEPHNEQFF,TGTGCCAGCAGCGTAGTCTCGCGGGAGGAGCCCCACAATGAGCAGTTCTTC
TRBV9,-,-,TRBJ2-3,CVSSVVKSALYF,TGTGTCAGCAGCGTAGTAAAGTCCGCCCTGTATTTT
TRBV20-1,many,TRBD2,TRBJ2-5,CSARDETGREEQYF,TGCAGTGCTAGAGATGAGACGGGGCGGGAGGAGCAGTACTTC
TRBV7-2,-,-,TRBJ2-3,CASNLAGTLNTDTQYF,TGTGCCAGCAACCTCGCCGGGACATTGAACACAGATACGCAGTATTTT
TRBV5-6,-,TRBD2,TRBJ2-1,CASTTSGRKSSYNEQFF,TGTGCCAGCACAACTAGCGGGAGGAAAAGCTCCTACAATGAGCAGTTCTTC
TRBV21-1,few,-,TRBJ2-1,CASSGRGNVEQFF,TGTGCCAGCAGCGGCAGGGGGAATGTTGAGCAGTTCTTC
TRBV14,few,-,TRBJ2-5,CASSQVAETQYF,TGTGCCAGCAGCCAAGTTGCGGAGACCCAGTACTTC